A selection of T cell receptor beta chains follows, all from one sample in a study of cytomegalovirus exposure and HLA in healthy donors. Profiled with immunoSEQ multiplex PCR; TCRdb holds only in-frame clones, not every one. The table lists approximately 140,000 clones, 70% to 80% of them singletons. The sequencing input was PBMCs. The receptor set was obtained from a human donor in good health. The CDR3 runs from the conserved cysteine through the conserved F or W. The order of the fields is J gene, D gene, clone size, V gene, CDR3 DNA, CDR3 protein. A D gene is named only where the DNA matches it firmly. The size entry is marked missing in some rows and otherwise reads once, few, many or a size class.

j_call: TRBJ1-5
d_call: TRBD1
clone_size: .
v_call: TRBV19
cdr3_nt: TGTGCCAGTAGTAAGGGACAGAATAGCAATCAGCCCCAGCATTTT
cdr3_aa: CASSKGQNSNQPQHF

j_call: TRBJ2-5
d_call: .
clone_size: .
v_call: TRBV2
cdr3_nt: TGTGCCAGCAGTGGGGGCGTTCAAGAGACCCAGTACTTC
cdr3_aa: CASSGGVQETQYF

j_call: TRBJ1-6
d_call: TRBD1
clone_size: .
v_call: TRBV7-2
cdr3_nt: TGTGCCAGCAGCTTGAGACAGGGAGACGATTATAATTCACCCCTCCACTTT
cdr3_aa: CASSLRQGDDYNSPLHF

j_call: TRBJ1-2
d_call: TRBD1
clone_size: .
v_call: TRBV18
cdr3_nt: TGTGCCAGCTCACCGGACGGACAGGGGACCTATGGCTACACCTTC
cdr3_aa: CASSPDGQGTYGYTF

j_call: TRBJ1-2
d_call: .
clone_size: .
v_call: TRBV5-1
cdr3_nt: TGCGCCAGCAGCGTTCAGTCGGGACATCGAGCCAACTATGGCTACACCTTC
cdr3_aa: CASSVQSGHRANYGYTF

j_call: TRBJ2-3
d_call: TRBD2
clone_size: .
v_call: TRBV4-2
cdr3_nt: TGTGCCAGCAGCCAAGATCCCGGGGGAGGGACCATTAGCACAGATACGCAGTATTTT
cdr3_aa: CASSQDPGGGTISTDTQYF

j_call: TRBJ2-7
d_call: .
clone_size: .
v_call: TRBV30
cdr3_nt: TGTGCCTGGAGTACAAAGACTGAGCAGTACTTC
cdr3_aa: CAWSTKTEQYF

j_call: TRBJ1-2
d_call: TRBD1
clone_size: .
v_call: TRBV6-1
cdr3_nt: TGTGCCAGCAGTGGGCAGGGGGCCCCCTGGAAGTATGGCTACACCTTC
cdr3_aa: CASSGQGAPWKYGYTF

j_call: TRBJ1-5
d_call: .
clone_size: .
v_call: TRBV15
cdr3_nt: TGTGCCACCAGCAGAGATAGCGGCAGCTACAATCAGCCCCAGCATTTT
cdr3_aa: CATSRDSGSYNQPQHF

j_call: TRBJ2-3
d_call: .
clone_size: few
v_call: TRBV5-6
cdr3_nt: TGTGCCAGCAGCGGGTGGGCAGGGTTTTTGAGCACAGATACGCAGTATTTT
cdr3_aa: CASSGWAGFLSTDTQYF

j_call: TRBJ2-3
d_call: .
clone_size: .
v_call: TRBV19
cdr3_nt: TGTGCCAGTAGTCCCCCCGGGTCCAGTCAGGGGACAGATACGCAGTATTTT
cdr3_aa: CASSPPGSSQGTDTQYF

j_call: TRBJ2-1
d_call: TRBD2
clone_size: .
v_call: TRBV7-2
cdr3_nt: TGTGCCAGCAGTACCGGGACTAGTGTGTTTGAGCAGTTCTTC
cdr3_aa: CASSTGTSVFEQFF

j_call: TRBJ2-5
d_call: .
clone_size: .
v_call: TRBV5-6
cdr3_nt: TGTGCCAGCAGCTCTGGGGGGAAAGAGACCCAGTACTTC
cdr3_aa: CASSSGGKETQYF

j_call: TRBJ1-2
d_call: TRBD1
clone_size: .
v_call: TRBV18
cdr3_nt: TGTGCCAGCTCACCGGGACAGGGCATTGGCTACACCTTC
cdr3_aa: CASSPGQGIGYTF

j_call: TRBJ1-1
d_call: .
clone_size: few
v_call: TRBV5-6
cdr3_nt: TGTGCCAGCAGCTCTAAATCGGACGGGAAAGCTTTCTTT
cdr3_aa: CASSSKSDGKAFF

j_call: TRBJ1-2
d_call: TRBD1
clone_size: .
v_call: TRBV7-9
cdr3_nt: TGTGCCAGCAGCGATCAGACAGGGTCGGGTGGCTACACCTTC
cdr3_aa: CASSDQTGSGGYTF

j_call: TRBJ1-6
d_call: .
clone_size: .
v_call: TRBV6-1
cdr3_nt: TGTGCCAGCAGTGAAGTACAGGCGAATAATTCACCCCTCCACTTT
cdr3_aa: CASSEVQANNSPLHF

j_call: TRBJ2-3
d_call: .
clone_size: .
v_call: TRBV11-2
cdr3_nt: TGTGCCAGCAGCCCCCCGGGTTTGGGGCCAGATACGCAGTATTTT
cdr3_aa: CASSPPGLGPDTQYF

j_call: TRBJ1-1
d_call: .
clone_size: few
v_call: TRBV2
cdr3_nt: TGTGCCAGCAGCCCTAGACAGGCTATAGTAACACTGAAAGCTTTCTTT
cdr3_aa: CASSPRQAIVTLKAFF

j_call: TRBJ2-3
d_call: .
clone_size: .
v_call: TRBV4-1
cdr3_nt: TGCGCCAGCAGCCAAGCGGTGACATCAGATACGCAGTATTTT
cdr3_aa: CASSQAVTSDTQYF

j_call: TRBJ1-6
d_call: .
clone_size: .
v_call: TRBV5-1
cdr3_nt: TGCGCCAGCAGAGAAGGGAGCTCCTATAATTCACCCCTCCACTTT
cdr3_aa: CASREGSSYNSPLHF

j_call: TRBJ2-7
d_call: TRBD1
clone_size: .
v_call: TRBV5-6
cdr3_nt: TGTGCCAGCAGCTTGGTCCGGGACAGGGACACCTACGAGCAGTACTTC
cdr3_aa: CASSLVRDRDTYEQYF

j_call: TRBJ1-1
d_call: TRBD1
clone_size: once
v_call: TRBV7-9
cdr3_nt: TGTGCCGGACGTAACAGGGGTTCGGACACTGAAGCTTTCTTT
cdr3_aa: CAGRNRGSDTEAFF

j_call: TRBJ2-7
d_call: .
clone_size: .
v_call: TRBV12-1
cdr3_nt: TGTGCCAGCAGCCTAACGACAGGGTTTAGACACGAGCAGTACTTC
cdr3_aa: CASSLTTGFRHEQYF

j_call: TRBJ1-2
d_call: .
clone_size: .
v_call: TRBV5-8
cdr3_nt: TGTGCCAGCAGCTCGACTCGGGGGATTACTGGCTACACCTTC
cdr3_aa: CASSSTRGITGYTF

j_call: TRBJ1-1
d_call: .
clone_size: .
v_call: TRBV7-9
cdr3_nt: TGTGCCAGCAGCTTAGTCGTCGGGGTCAAGACTGAAGCTTTCTTT
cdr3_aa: CASSLVVGVKTEAFF

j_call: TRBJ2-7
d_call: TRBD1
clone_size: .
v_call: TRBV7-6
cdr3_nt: TGTGCCAGCAGCACCGGGGTGACAGGGGTTGTTTCCGAGCAGTACTTC
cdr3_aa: CASSTGVTGVVSEQYF

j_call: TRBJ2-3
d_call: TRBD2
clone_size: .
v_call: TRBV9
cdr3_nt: TGTGCCAGCAGCGCCTCTAGCGGGTATACGCAGTATTTT
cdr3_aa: CASSASSGYTQYF

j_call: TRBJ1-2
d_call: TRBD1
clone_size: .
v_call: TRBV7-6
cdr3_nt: TGTGCCAGCAGCTCAGGGACAGGGCCTAACTATGGCTACACCTTC
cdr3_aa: CASSSGTGPNYGYTF

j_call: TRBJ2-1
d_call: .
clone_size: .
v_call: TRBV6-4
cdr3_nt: TGTGCCAGCAGTGCCGGGGGAGGTCAGAAGCAGTTCTTC
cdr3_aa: CASSAGGGQKQFF

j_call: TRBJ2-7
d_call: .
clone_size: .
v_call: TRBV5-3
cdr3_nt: TGTGCCAGAAGCTTGGACAGCTCCTACGAGCAGTACTTC
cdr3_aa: CARSLDSSYEQYF

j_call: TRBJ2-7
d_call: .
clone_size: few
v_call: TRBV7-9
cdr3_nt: TGTGCCAGCAGCCATATCGACACCGCCTCTTCCTACGAGCAGTACTTC
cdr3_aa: CASSHIDTASSYEQYF